The text below deals with one T cell receptor (beta chain). Antigen specificity is unknown. V lost 2 bases and J 0 bases, leaving 22 bases between the germline ends. The CDR3 sequence is 19 residues long. Germline values: CDR1 MDHEN, CDR2 SYDVKM. The data belong to a study of T cell responses to AZD1222 COVID-19 vaccine. Turning to the study itself: Analysis merged second doses at about 4 or about 12 weeks.

Here immunoSEQ multiplex PCR was the method, and the copy in TCRdb shows in-frame clones only, minus some. The table shows 150,000 to 200,000 clones, with almost 90% occurring only once. Study observations and caveats: Repertoire collection took place solely once the T cell response had peaked. It was only six AZD1222 recipients who were seropositive at baseline. Spike-wide vaccine-associated CD4 TCRs dominated at 160-218 and 743-854.

V is TRBV28 and J is TRBJ1-2; D may be TRBD1 (5 bases). The origin of this receptor is an adult in good health. The input for sequencing was peripheral blood, taken on day 0 of AZD1222 vaccination. In nucleotides, the CDR3 is TGTGCCAGCAGTTTAGGGGTGGGGCGCCTTCCGGGGACTAACTATGGCTACACCTTC. Translation: CASSLGVGRLPGTNYGYTF.